Reported below is one TCR beta chain. This clone appeared once. What antigen it recognizes has not been identified. Per-nucleotide qualities are absent, and no much larger clonotype sits a single base away. This sample stems from a study of blood T cell repertoires in COVID-19 (dated by TCRdb to about 2020). With respect to the entire study: Samples covering the acute and convalescent phases of COVID-19 were provided by collaborators in the United States, Italy and Spain. The material from the prospective study consisted of cDNA or gDNA derived from T cells, B-cell-depleted T cells, or PBMCs. Deeply sampled blood TCRbeta repertoires from subjects exposed to, actively infected with, or recovered from COVID-19 were included in the dataset. The repertoires were made available in a free public database intended to serve as a resource for research on the immune response to SARS-CoV-2. The samples were drawn from the first 160 participants of the ongoing ImmuneRACE study and from 1,254 subjects provided by 6 global collaborators. Sample metadata almost always included a de-identified subject ID, COVID-19 status, age in years and sex. Where available, HLA class I and class II types were obtained from metadata supplied by the sample provider rather than from assay-based typing. The paper's findings and limits, for the study overall: The amount of clinical and demographic metadata varied by source and participant and was provided uncurated.

TCRbeta CDR3 regions were amplified from genomic DNA using the immunoSEQ Assay, a bias-controlled multiplex PCR. In the source study's methods: The number of nucleated cells in each sample was estimated from the amplification of reference gene primers within the assay. To quantify the absolute abundance of each unique TCRbeta CDR3 rearrangement, sequence reads were collapsed and filtered. For each sample, productive Simpson clonality was calculated as the square root of Simpson's diversity index across productive rearrangements. TCRdb retrieved this table from immuneACCESS and kept in-frame rearrangements only. Not all clones are present; in checked studies, unresolved V genes account for under half, and no reason is known for the remainder. V and J calls and clone size are given by that table; D and trimming were obtained from the DNA. In all, the sample holds roughly 180,000 clones, and more than 80% of those were seen once. The ten most abundant clones make up approximately 11% of the sample.

One collaborating source in Seattle enrolled patients during active infection and followed them longitudinally through the course of disease. The collaborating institutions used their own protocols to collect whole blood in K2EDTA tubes. For TCRbeta analysis, collaborators shipped samples in one of three forms: frozen whole blood, isolated PBMCs, or DNA extracted from either of those sample types. After removal of 3 bases from V and 4 bases from J, the junction retains 2 bases not matched to a gene. CDR1 and CDR2 are drawn from the germline V gene (reference sequence): SEHNR, FQNEAQ. The CDR3 measures 13 amino acids from cysteine to phenylalanine. This entry keeps only the CDR3 DNA: 39 bases, framed from base 1.

The receptor chain draws on TRBV7-9 and TRBJ2-7; a stretch of 8 junction bases matches TRBD1. Sequencing was performed on peripheral blood. This TCR was recovered from a woman aged 40 to 49 with COVID-19, enrolled during active disease. For the CDR3, the sequence is CASSFDRGYEQYF. At the DNA level, the sequence is TGTGCCAGCAGCTTCGACAGGGGATACGAGCAGTACTTC.